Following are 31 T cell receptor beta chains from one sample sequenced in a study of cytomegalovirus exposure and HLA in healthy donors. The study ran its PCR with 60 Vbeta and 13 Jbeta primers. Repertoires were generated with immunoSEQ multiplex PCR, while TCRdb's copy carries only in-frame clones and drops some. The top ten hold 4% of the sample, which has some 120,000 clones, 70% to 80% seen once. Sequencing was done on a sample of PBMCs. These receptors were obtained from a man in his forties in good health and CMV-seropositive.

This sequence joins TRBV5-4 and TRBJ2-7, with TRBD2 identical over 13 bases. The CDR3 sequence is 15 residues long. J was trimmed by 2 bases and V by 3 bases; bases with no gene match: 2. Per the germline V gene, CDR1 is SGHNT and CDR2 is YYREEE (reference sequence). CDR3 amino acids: CASSSGLAGAYEQYF. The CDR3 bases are TGTGCCAGCAGCTCCGGACTAGCGGGGGCCTACGAGCAGTACTTC.

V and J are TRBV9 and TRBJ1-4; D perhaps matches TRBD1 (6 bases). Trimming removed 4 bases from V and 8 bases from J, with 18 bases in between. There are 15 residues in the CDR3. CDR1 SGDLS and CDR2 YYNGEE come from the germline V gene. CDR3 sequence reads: CASSPLQGIGEKLFF. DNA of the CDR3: TGTGCCAGCAGCCCGCTACAGGGTATTGGGGAAAAACTGTTTTTT.

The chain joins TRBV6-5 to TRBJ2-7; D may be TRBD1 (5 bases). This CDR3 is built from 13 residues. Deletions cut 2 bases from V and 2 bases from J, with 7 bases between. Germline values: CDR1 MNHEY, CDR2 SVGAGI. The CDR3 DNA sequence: TGTGCCAGCAGTTACGGACACCCCTACGAGCAGTACTTC. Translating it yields CASSYGHPYEQYF.

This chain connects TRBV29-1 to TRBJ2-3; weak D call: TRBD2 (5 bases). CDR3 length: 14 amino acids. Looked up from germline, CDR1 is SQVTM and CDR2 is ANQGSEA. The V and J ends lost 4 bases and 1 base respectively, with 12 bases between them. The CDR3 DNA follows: TGCAGCGTTGTCGAGGGTCGCCGCACAGATACGCAGTATTTT. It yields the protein CSVVEGRRTDTQYF.

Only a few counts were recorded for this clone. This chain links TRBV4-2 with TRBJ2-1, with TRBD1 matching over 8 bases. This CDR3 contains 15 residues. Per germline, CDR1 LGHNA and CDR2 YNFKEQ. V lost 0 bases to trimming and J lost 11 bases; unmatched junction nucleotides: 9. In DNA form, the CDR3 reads TGTGCCAGCAGCCAAGATAACGCGGACAGGGAAAAGCAGTTCTTC. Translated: CASSQDNADREKQFF.

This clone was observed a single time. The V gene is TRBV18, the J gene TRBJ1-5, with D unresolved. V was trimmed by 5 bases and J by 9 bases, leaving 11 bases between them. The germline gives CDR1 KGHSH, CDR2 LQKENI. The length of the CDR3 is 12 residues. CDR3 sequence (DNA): TGTGCCAGCTCATCCGCGGGGAGGCCCCAGCATTTT. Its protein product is CASSSAGRPQHF.

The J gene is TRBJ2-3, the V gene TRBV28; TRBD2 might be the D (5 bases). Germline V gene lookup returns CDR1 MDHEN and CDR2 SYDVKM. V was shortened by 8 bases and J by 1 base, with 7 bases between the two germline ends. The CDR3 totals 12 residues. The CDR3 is CASQAGTDTQYF. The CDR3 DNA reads TGTGCCAGCCAAGCGGGCACAGATACGCAGTATTTT.

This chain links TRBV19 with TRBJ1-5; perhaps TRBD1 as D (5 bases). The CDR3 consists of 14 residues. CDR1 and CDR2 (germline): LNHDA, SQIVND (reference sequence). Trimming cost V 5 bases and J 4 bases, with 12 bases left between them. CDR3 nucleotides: TGTGCCAGTAGTCACAGGACCCGAAATCAGCCCCAGCATTTT. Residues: CASSHRTRNQPQHF.

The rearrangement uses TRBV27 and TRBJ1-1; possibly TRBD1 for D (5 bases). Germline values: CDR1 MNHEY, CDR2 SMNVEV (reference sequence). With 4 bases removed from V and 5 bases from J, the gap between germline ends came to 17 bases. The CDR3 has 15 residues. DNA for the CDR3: TGTGCCAGCAGTTCCCGCCGGATGGGGGGAACTGAAGCTTTCTTT. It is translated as CASSSRRMGGTEAFF.

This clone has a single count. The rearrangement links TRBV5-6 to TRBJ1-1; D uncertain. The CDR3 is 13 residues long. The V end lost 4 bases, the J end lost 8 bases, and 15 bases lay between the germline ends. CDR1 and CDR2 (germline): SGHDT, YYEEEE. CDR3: CASSLGPSQEAFF. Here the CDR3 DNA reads TGTGCCAGCAGCCTGGGCCCCTCGCAGGAAGCTTTCTTT.

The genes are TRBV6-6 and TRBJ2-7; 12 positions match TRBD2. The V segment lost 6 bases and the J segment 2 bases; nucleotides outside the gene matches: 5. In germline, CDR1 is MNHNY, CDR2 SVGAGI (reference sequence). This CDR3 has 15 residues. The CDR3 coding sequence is TGTGCCAGCAGGAGGACTAGCGGGGAAACCTACGAGCAGTACTTC. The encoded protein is CASRRTSGETYEQYF.

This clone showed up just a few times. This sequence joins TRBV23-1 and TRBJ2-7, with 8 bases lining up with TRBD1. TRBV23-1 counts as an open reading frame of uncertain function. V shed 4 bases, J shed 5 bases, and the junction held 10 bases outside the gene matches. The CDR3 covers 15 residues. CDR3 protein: CASSLWGQANHEQYF. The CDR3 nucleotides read TGCGCCAGCAGTCTGTGGGGACAGGCTAACCACGAGCAGTACTTC.

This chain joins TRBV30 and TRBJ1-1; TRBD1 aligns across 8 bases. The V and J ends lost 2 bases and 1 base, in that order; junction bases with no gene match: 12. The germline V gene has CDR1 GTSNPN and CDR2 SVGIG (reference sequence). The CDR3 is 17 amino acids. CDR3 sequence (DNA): TGTGCCTGGAGTCTTGTGGGGACAGGCCTAGGGAACACTGAAGCTTTCTTT. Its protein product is CAWSLVGTGLGNTEAFF.

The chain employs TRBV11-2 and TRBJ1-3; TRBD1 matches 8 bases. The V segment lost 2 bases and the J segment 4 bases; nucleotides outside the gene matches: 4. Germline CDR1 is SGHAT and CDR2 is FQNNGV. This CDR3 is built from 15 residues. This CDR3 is CASSLQGAHGNTIYF. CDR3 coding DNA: TGTGCCAGCAGCTTACAGGGGGCGCACGGAAACACCATATATTTT.

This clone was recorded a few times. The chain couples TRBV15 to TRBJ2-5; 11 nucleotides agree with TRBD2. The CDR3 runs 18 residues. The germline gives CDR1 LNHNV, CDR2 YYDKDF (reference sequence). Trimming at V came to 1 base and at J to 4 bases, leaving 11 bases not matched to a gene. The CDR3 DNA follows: TGTGCCACCAGCAGAGTCCGGCTAGCGGGAGGAAAGGGAGAGACCCAGTACTTC. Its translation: CATSRVRLAGGKGETQYF.

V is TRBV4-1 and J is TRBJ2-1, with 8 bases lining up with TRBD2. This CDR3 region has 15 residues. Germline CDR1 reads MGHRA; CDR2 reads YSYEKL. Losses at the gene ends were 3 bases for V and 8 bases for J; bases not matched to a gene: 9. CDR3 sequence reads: CASSQLSGSGDEQFF. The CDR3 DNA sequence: TGCGCCAGCAGCCAGCTGAGCGGGAGCGGGGATGAGCAGTTCTTC.

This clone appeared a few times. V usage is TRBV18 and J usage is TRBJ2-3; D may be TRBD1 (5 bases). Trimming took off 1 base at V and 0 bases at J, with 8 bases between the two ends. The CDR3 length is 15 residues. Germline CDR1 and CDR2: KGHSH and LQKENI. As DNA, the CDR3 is TGTGCCAGCTCACCACGGGGCGGTAGCACAGATACGCAGTATTTT. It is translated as CASSPRGGSTDTQYF.

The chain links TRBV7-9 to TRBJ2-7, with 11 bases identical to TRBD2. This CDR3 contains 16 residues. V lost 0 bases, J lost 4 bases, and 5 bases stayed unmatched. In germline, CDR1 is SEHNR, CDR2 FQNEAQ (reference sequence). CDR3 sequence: CASSLAASGGRYEQYF. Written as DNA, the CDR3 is TGTGCCAGCAGCTTAGCGGCTAGCGGGGGGCGGTACGAGCAGTACTTC.

The CDR3 loop is CASSPGLAGVGGSDEQYF. In DNA, the CDR3 is TGTGCCAGTAGTCCGGGACTAGCGGGAGTAGGGGGTAGTGACGAGCAGTACTTC. V usage is TRBV19 and J usage is TRBJ2-7; 14 bases are a match to TRBD2. The CDR3 covers 18 residues. Unmatched junction bases numbered 14, after V lost 5 bases and J lost 5 bases. Germline CDR1 is LNHDA and CDR2 is SQIVND (reference sequence).

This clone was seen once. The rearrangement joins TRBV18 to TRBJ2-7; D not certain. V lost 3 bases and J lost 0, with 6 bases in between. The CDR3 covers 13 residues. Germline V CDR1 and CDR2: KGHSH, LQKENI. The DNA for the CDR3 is TGTGCCAGCTCACCCGAGAGCTCCTACGAGCAGTACTTC. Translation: CASSPESSYEQYF.

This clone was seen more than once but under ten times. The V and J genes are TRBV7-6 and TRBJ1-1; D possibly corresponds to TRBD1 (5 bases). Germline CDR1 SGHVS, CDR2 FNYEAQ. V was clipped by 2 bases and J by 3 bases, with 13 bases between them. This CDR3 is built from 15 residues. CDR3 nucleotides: TGTGCCAGCAGCTTAATCGCAGGGCCTGACACTGAAGCTTTCTTT. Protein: CASSLIAGPDTEAFF.

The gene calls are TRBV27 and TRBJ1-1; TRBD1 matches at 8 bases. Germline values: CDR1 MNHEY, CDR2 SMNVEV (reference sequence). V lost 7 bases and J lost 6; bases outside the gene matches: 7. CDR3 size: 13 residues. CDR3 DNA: TGTGCCAGCAAGATTCAGGGGGCGCCTGAAGCTTTCTTT. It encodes CASKIQGAPEAFF.

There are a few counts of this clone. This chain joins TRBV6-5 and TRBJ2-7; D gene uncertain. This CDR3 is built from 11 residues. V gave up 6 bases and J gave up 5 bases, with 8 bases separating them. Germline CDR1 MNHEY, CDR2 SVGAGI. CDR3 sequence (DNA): TGTGCCAGCAGCCCCGGAGACGAGCAGTACTTC. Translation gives CASSPGDEQYF.

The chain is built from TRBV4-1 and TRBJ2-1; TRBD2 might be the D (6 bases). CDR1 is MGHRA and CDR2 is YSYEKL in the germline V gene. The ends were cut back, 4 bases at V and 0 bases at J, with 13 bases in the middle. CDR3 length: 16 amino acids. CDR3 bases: TGCGCCAGCAGCCGCCCCGTCGGGAGCTCCTACAATGAGCAGTTCTTC. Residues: CASSRPVGSSYNEQFF.

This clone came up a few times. CDR3 coding DNA: TGTGCCAGCAGACAGGACAGGGTTGGTGGCTACACCTTC. It encodes CASRQDRVGGYTF. The chain couples TRBV14 to TRBJ1-2; 8 nucleotides align to TRBD1. Germline assignment: CDR1 SGHDN and CDR2 FVKESK. This CDR3 is built from 13 residues. J lost 7 bases, V lost 6 bases, and 7 bases had no gene match.

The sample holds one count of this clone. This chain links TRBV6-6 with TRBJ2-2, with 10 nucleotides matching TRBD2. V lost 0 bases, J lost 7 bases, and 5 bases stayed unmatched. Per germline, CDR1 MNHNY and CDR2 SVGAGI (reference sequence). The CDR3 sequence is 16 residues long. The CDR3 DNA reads TGTGCCAGCAGTTACTCGAGAACTAGCGGGAACGGGGAGCTGTTTTTT. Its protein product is CASSYSRTSGNGELFF.

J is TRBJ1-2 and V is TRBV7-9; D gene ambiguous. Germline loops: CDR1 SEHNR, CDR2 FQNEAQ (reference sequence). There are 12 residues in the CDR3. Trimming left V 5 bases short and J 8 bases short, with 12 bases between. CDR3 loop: CASSPKLEGYTF. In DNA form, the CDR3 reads TGTGCCAGCAGCCCCAAACTAGAGGGCTACACCTTC.

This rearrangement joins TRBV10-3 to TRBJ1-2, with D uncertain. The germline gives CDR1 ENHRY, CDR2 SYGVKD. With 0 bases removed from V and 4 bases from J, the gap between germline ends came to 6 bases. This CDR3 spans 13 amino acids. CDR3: CAISESRGYGYTF. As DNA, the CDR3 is TGTGCCATCAGTGAGTCCCGGGGCTATGGCTACACCTTC.

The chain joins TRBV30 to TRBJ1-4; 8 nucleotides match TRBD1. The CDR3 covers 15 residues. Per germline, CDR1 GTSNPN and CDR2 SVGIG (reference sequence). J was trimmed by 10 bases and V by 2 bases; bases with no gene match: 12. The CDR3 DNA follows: TGTGCCTGGAGTCACGGAACAGGGGGAGGTGGAAAACTGTTTTTT. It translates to CAWSHGTGGGGKLFF.

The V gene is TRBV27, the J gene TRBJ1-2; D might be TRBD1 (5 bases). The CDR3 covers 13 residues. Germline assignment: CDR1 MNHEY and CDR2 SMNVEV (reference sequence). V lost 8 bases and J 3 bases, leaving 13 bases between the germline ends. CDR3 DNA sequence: TGTGCCAGCCGAGCGGGCAGGGACTATGGCTACACCTTC. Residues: CASRAGRDYGYTF.

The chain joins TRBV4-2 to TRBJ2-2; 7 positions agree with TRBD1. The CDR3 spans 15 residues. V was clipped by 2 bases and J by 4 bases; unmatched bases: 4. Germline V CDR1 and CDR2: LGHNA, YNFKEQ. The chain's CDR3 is CASSQPGQSTGELFF. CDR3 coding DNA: TGTGCCAGCAGCCAACCGGGACAGAGCACCGGGGAGCTGTTTTTT.